One sample yielded the 13 T cell receptor beta chains listed below, sequenced in a study of cytomegalovirus exposure and HLA in healthy donors. Sequencing used immunoSEQ multiplex PCR; TCRdb keeps in-frame clones, though not all of them. The sample lists about 56,000 clones, 89% occurring once. Sequences were obtained from PBMCs. The receptor source for this set is a woman younger than 30 in good health and CMV-seronegative.

V gene TRBV30 combines with J gene TRBJ2-4; TRBD1 agrees at 9 bases. Germline V gene sequence: CDR1 GTSNPN, CDR2 SVGIG (reference sequence). The CDR3 has 14 amino acids. J gave up 6 bases and V 4 bases, and 7 bases lay outside the gene matches. The CDR3 DNA reads as TGTGCCTGGATGGGGGGGACAGGGTTAAACATTCAGTACTTC. Its protein product is CAWMGGTGLNIQYF.

This chain uses TRBV29-1 with TRBJ2-7; 11 nucleotides agree with TRBD2. The CDR3 extends over 14 amino acids. V dropped 5 bases and J dropped 3; count of bases not matched to a gene: 6. Germline V gene data show CDR1 as SQVTM and CDR2 as ANQGSEA. The CDR3 here is CSVTTGTSGYEQYF. CDR3 DNA sequence: TGCAGCGTTACCACCGGGACTAGCGGCTACGAGCAGTACTTC.

CDR3 residues: CAGGQASGNTIYF. CDR3 nucleotide sequence: TGTGCCGGGGGACAGGCCTCTGGAAACACCATATATTTT. The chain recombines TRBV7-9 with TRBJ1-3; 8 nucleotides line up with TRBD1. The CDR3 runs 13 residues. The germline V gene has CDR1 SEHNR and CDR2 FQNEAQ (reference sequence). The ends lost 11 bases at V and 0 bases at J; junction bases unmatched: 3. The full variable domain, rest sourced from reference TRBV7-9 and TRBJ1-3, is DTGVSQNPRHKITKRGQNVTFRCDPISEHNRLYWYRQTLGQGPEFLTYFQNEAQLEKSRLLSDRFSAERPKGSFSTLEIQRTEQGDSAMYLCAGGQASGNTIYFGEGSWLTVV.

The genes are TRBV7-9 and TRBJ2-1, with 10 nucleotides matching TRBD1. CDR1 SEHNR and CDR2 FQNEAQ come from the germline V gene (reference sequence). The V segment lost 1 base and the J segment 8 bases; nucleotides outside the gene matches: 11. This CDR3 spans 17 amino acids. CDR3 coding DNA: TGTGCCAGCAGCTTAGGGTTGCGGACAGGGGGAGAGGATGAGCAGTTCTTC. It specifies CASSLGLRTGGEDEQFF.

The CDR3 spells CASSELGQSNNEQFF. Here the CDR3 DNA reads TGTGCCAGCAGTGAGTTGGGACAGTCAAACAATGAGCAGTTCTTC. The chain combines TRBV25-1 with TRBJ2-1, with 7 bases aligning to TRBD1. The CDR3 runs to 15 residues. Germline values: CDR1 MGHDK, CDR2 SYGVNS. The V and J ends lost 3 bases and 5 bases, in that order; junction bases with no gene match: 7.

This sequence joins TRBV29-1 and TRBJ2-5; 8 nucleotides align to TRBD2. The V segment lost 4 bases and the J segment 8 bases; nucleotides outside the gene matches: 3. This CDR3 has 11 residues. Germline CDR1 reads SQVTM; CDR2 reads ANQGSEA. DNA for the CDR3: TGCAGCGTTGGGGGACTAGGTACCCAGTACTTC. This gives the protein CSVGGLGTQYF.

V usage is TRBV7-9 and J usage is TRBJ1-2; D is uncertain. In germline, CDR1 is SEHNR, CDR2 FQNEAQ (reference sequence). Trimming pared 6 bases from V and 4 bases from J, leaving 6 bases between. The CDR3 extends over 11 amino acids. The CDR3 reads CASSPSYGYTF. CDR3 DNA: TGTGCCAGCAGTCCCAGCTATGGCTACACCTTC.

The chain links TRBV10-3 to TRBJ2-2, with a weak D call TRBD1 (5 bases). CDR3 length: 14 residues. Trimming left V 9 bases short and J 0 bases short, with 11 bases between. Germline CDR1 is ENHRY and CDR2 is SYGVKD. The chain's CDR3 is CAITDRPNTGELFF. CDR3 DNA sequence: TGTGCCATTACAGACAGACCGAACACCGGGGAGCTGTTTTTT.

The chain links TRBV30 to TRBJ1-2, with 7 nucleotides matching TRBD1. There are 13 residues in the CDR3. Germline CDR1 and CDR2: GTSNPN and SVGIG (reference sequence). After removal of 2 bases from V and 7 bases from J, the junction contained 7 bases not matched to a gene. The CDR3 sequence: CAWSRDSLGGYTF. The CDR3 DNA sequence: TGTGCCTGGAGTAGGGACAGTCTTGGTGGCTACACCTTC. The full variable domain, in which reference TRBV30 and TRBJ1-2 provide the parts outside the CDR3, is SQTIHQWPATLVQPVGSPLSLECTVEGTSNPNLYWYRQAAGRGLQLLFYSVGIGQISSEVPQNLSASRPQDRQFILSSKKLLLSDSGFYLCAWSRDSLGGYTFGSGTRLTVV.

The rearrangement links TRBV5-5 to TRBJ2-7; 7 nucleotides match TRBD1. Germline loops: CDR1 SGHKS, CDR2 YYEKEE (reference sequence). V was pared by 0 bases and J by 6 bases, with 6 bases of the junction left unmatched. This CDR3 comprises 14 residues. CDR3: CASSLDRGLAEQYF. DNA of the CDR3: TGTGCCAGCAGCTTGGATAGGGGGCTTGCCGAGCAGTACTTC.

The J gene is TRBJ1-1, the V gene TRBV5-6; 7 bases fit TRBD1. The CDR3 covers 13 residues. Per germline, CDR1 SGHDT and CDR2 YYEEEE. Trimming at V came to 1 base and at J to 8 bases, leaving 5 bases not matched to a gene. The CDR3 nucleotides are TGTGCCAGCAGCTTGCGAAGGGGGCGAGAAGCTTTCTTT. Encoded protein: CASSLRRGREAFF. Together with reference TRBV5-6 and TRBJ1-1, the CDR3 gives the full variable domain: DAGVTQSPTHLIKTRGQQVTLRCSPKSGHDTVSWYQQALGQGPQFIFQYYEEEERQRGNFPDRFSGHQFPNYSSELNVNALLLGDSALYLCASSLRRGREAFFGQGTRLTVV.

To note about this clone: At one of its ends the junction is not consistent with the germline gene, which may arise from a read error. The chain couples TRBV18 to TRBJ2-7; perhaps TRBD2 as D (5 bases). The CDR3 loop spans 14 amino acids. Germline V lookup: CDR1 KGHSH, CDR2 LQKENI. Written as DNA, the CDR3 is TGTGCCAGCTCACCACCGGCGGGTCCCTACGAGCAGTATTTC. Translated, it gives CASSPPAGPYEQYF.

V and J are TRBV5-4 and TRBJ2-2; D gene ambiguous. Looked up from germline, CDR1 is SGHNT and CDR2 is YYREEE (reference sequence). The V and J ends lost 4 bases and 4 bases respectively, with 14 bases between them. This CDR3 region has 15 residues. The CDR3 DNA follows: TGTGCCAGCAGCCAAAGCGCCCCGGGCACCGGGGAGCTGTTTTTT. Translating gives CASSQSAPGTGELFF.